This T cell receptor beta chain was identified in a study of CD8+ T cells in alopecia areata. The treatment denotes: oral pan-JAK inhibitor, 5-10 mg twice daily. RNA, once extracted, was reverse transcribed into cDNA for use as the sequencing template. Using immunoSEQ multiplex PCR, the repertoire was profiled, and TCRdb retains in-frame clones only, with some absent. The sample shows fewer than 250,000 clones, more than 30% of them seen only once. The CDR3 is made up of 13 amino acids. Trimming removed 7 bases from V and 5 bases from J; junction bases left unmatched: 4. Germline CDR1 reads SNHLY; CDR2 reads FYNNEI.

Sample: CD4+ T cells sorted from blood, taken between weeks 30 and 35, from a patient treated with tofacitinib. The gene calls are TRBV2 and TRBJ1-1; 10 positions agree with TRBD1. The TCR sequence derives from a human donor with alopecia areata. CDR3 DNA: TGTGCCAGCAAATGGGACAGGGGTACTGAAGCTTTCTTT. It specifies CASKWDRGTEAFF.